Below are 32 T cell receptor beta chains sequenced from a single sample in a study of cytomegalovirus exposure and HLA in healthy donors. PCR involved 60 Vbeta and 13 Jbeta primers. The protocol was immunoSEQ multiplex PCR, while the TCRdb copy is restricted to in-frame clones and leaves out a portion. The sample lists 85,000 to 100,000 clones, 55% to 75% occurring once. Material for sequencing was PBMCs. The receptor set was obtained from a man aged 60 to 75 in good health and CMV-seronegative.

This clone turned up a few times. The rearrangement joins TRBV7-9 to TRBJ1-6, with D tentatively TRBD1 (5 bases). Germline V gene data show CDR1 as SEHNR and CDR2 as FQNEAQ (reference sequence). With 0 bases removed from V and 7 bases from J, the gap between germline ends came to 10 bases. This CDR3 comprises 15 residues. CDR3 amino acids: CASSLAAGPNSPLHF. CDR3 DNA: TGTGCCAGCAGCTTAGCCGCAGGGCCCAATTCACCCCTCCACTTT.

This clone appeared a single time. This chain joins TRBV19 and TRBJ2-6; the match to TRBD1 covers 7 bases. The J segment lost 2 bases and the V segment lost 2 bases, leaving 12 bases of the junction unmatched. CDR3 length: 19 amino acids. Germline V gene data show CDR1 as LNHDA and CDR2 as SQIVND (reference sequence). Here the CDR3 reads CASSISSFTGAPGANVLTF. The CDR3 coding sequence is TGTGCCAGTAGTATAAGTTCTTTTACAGGGGCGCCTGGGGCCAACGTCCTGACTTTC.

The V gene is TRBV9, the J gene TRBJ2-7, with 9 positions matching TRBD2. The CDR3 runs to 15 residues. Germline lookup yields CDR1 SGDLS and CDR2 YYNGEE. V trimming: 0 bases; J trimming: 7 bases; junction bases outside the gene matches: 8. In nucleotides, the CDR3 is TGTGCCAGCAGCGTAGAGGCGGGAGGGCCCCAGGAGCAGTACTTC. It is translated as CASSVEAGGPQEQYF.

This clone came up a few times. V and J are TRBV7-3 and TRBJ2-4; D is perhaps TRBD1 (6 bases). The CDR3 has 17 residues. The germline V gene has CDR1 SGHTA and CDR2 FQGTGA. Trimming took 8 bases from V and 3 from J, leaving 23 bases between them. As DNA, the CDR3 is TGTGCCAGCGAGCAAGGGTTAGGGGGTAGGCACAAAAACATTCAGTACTTC. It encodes CASEQGLGGRHKNIQYF.

CDR3 sequence reads: CASSIGHPDTQYF. The CDR3 region has the DNA TGTGCCAGCAGCATTGGACATCCAGATACGCAGTATTTT. V and J are TRBV5-5 and TRBJ2-3, with D perhaps TRBD1 (5 bases). The CDR3 has 13 residues. The V and J ends lost 4 bases and 4 bases respectively, with 10 bases between them. CDR1 and CDR2 (germline): SGHKS, YYEKEE (reference sequence).

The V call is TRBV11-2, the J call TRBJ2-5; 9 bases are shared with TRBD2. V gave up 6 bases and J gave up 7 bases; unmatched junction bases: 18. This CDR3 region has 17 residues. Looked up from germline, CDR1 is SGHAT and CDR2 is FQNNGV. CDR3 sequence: CASSPIALAGVSATQYF. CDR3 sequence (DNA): TGTGCCAGCAGTCCCATCGCCTTAGCGGGAGTATCCGCGACCCAGTACTTC.

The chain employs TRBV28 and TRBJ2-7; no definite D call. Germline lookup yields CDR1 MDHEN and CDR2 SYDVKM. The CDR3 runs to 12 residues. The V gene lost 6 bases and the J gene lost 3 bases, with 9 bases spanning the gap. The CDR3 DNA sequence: TGTGCCAGCAGACATTCCCGCTACGAGCAGTACTTC. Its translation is CASRHSRYEQYF.

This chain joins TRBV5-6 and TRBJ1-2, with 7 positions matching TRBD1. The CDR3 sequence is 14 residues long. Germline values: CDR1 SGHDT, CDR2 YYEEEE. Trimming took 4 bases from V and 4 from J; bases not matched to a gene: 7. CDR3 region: CASSQIQGSYGYTF. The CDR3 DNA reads TGTGCCAGCAGCCAAATACAGGGGAGCTATGGCTACACCTTC.

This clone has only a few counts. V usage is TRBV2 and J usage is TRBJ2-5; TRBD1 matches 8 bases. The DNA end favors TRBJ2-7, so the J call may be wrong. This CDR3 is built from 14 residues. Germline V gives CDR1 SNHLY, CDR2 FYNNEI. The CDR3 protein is CATAAGTGSYEQYF. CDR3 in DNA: TGTGCCACGGCTGCCGGGACAGGCTCCTACGAGCAGTACTTC.

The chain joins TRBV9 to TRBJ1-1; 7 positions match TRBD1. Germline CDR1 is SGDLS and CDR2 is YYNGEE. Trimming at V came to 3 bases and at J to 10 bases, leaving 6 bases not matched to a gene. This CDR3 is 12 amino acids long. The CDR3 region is CASSGDRVRAFF. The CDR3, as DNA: TGTGCCAGCAGCGGCGACAGGGTTCGAGCTTTCTTT.

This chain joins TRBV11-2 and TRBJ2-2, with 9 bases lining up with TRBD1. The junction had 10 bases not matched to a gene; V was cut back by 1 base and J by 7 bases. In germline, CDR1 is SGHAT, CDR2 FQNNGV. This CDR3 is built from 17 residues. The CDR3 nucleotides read TGTGCCAGCAGCTTAGTACCGACAGGGGGTATTATCGGGGAGCTGTTTTTT. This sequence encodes CASSLVPTGGIIGELFF. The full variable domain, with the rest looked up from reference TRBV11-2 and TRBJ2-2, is EAGVAQSPRYKIIEKRQSVAFWCNPISGHATLYWYQQILGQGPKLLIQFQNNGVVDDSQLPKDRFSAERLKGVDSTLKIQPAKLEDSAVYLCASSLVPTGGIIGELFFGEGSRLTVL.

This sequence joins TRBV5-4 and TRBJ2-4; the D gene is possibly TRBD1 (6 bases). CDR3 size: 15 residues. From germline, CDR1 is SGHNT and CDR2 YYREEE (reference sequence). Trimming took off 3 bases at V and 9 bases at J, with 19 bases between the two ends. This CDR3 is CASSSQGTASGIQYF. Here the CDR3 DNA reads TGTGCCAGCAGCTCCCAGGGGACCGCAAGCGGCATTCAGTACTTC.

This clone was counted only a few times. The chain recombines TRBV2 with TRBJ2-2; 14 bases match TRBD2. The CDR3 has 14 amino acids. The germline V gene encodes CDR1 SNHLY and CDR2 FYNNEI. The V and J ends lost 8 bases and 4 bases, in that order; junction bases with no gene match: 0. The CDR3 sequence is CASGLAGGTGELFF. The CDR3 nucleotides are TGTGCCAGCGGACTAGCGGGAGGCACCGGGGAGCTGTTTTTT.

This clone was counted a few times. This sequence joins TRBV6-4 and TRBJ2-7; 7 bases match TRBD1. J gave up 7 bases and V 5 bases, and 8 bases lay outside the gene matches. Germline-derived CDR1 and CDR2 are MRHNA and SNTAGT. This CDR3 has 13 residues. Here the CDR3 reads CASSYTGVREQYF. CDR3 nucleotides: TGTGCCAGCAGTTACACAGGGGTTCGTGAGCAGTACTTC.

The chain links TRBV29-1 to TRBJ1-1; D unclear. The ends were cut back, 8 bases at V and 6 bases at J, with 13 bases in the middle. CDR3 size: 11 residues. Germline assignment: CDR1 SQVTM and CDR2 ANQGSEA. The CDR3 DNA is TGCAGCCGCTACGCCCCGCCTGAAGCTTTCTTT. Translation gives CSRYAPPEAFF.

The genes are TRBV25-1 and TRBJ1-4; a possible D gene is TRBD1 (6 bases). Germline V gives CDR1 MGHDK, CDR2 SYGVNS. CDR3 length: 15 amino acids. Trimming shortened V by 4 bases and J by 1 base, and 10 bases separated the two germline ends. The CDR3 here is CASSGHRVTNEKLFF. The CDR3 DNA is TGTGCCAGCAGTGGACACAGGGTAACTAATGAAAAACTGTTTTTT.

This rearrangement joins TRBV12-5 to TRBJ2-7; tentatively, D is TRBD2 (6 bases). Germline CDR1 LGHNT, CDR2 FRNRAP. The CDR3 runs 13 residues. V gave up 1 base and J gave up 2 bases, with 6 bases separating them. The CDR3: CASGLGTTYEQYF. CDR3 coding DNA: TGTGCTAGTGGTTTGGGGACTACCTACGAGCAGTACTTC.

The CDR3 region has the DNA TGCGCCAGCAGCTTGGGACAGGGAGGACCCCAGCATTTT. Amino acids: CASSLGQGGPQHF. The J gene is TRBJ1-5, the V gene TRBV5-1; 7 positions match TRBD1. Germline V gives CDR1 SGHRS, CDR2 YFSETQ. V trimming: 0 bases; J trimming: 10 bases; junction bases outside the gene matches: 4. The CDR3 loop spans 13 amino acids.

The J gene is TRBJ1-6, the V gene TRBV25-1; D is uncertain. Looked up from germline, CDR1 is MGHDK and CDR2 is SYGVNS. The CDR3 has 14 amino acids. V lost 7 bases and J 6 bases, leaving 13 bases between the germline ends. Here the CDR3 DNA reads TGTGCCAGCATATCCGCGGGTAGTAATTCACCCCTCCACTTT. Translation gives CASISAGSNSPLHF. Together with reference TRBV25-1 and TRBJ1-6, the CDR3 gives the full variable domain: EADIYQTPRYLVIGTGKKITLECSQTMGHDKMYWYQQDPGMELHLIHYSYGVNSTEKGDLSSESTVSRIRTEHFPLTLESARPSHTSQYLCASISAGSNSPLHFGNGTRLTVT.

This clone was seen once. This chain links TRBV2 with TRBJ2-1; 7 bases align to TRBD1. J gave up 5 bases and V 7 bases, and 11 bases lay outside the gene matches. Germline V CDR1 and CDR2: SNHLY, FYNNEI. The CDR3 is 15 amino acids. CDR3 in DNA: TGTGCCAGCACCAACAAACGGACAGGCCACAATGAGCAGTTCTTC. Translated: CASTNKRTGHNEQFF.

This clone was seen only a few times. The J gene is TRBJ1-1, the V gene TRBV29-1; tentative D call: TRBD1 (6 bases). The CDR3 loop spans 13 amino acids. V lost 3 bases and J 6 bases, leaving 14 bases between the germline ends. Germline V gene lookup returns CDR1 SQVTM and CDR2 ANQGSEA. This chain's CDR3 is CSVDKGDFSEAFF. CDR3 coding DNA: TGCAGCGTTGACAAGGGGGATTTCTCTGAAGCTTTCTTT. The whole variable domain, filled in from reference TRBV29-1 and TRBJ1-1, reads SAVISQKPSRDICQRGTSLTIQCQVDSQVTMMFWYRQQPGQSLTLIATANQGSEATYESGFVIDKFPISRPNLTFSTLTVSNMSPEDSSIYLCSVDKGDFSEAFFGQGTRLTVV.

CDR3: CASSLLGGSYEQYF. DNA of the CDR3: TGCGCCAGCAGCTTGCTTGGCGGCTCCTACGAGCAGTACTTC. The rearrangement links TRBV5-1 to TRBJ2-7, with D uncertain. V was clipped by 1 base and J by 0 bases, with 8 bases between them. Germline CDR1 is SGHRS and CDR2 is YFSETQ. The CDR3 length is 14 residues.

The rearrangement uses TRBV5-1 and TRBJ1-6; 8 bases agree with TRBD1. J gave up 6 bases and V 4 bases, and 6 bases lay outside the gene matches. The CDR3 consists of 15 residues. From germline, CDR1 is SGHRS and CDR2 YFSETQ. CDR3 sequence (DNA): TGCGCCAGCAGCATCGACAGGGGAGTTAATTCACCCCTCCACTTT. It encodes CASSIDRGVNSPLHF. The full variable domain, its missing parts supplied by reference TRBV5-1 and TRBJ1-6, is KAGVTQTPRYLIKTRGQQVTLSCSPISGHRSVSWYQQTPGQGLQFLFEYFSETQRNKGNFPGRFSGRQFSNSRSEMNVSTLELGDSALYLCASSIDRGVNSPLHFGNGTRLTVT.

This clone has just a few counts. The CDR3 loop reads CASSQDLVETEAFF. In DNA form, the CDR3 reads TGTGCCAGCAGCCAAGATCTTGTGGAGACTGAAGCTTTCTTT. The chain links TRBV4-2 to TRBJ1-1; D ambiguous. V was pared by 0 bases and J by 5 bases, with 10 bases between. This CDR3 is 14 amino acids long. From germline, CDR1 is LGHNA and CDR2 YNFKEQ.

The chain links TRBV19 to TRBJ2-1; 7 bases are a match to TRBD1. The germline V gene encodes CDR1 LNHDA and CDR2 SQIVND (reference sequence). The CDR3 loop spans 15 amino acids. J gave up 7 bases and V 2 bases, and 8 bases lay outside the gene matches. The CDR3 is CASSIPQGRANEQFF. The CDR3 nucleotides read TGTGCCAGTAGTATACCACAGGGGCGCGCGAATGAGCAGTTCTTC. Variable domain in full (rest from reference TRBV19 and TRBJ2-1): DGGITQSPKYLFRKEGQNVTLSCEQNLNHDAMYWYRQDPGQGLRLIYYSQIVNDFQKGDIAEGYSVSREKKESFPLTVTSAQKNPTAFYLCASSIPQGRANEQFFGPGTRLTVL.

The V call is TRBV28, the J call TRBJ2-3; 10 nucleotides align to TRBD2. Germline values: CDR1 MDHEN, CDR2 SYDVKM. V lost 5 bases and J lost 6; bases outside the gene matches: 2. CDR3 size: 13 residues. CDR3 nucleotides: TGTGCCAGCAGTAATAGCGGGAGGGATACGCAGTATTTT. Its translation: CASSNSGRDTQYF.

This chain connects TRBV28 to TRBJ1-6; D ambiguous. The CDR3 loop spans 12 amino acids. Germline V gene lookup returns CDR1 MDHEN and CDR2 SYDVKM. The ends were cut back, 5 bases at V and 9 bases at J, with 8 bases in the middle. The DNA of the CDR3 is TGTGCCAGCAGTACTCTTTCTTCACCCCTCCACTTT. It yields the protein CASSTLSSPLHF.

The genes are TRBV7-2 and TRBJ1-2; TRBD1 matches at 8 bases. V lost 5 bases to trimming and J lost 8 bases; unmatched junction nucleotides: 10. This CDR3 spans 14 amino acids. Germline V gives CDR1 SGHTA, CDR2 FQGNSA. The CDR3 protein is CASSPASRGQGYTF. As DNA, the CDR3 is TGTGCCAGCAGCCCGGCATCCAGGGGGCAAGGCTACACCTTC.

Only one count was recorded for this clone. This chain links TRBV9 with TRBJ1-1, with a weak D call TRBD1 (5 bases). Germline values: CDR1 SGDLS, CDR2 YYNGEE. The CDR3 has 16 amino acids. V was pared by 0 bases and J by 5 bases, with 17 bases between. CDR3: CASSVGRFGGGTEAFF. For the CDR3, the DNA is TGTGCCAGCAGCGTAGGTAGGTTTGGCGGGGGGACTGAAGCTTTCTTT.

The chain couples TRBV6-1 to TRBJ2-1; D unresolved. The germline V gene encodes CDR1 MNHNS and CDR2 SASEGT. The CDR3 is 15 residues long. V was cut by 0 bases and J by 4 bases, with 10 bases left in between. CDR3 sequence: CASSEASTPYNEQFF. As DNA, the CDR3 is TGTGCCAGCAGTGAAGCTAGTACCCCATACAATGAGCAGTTCTTC.

This CDR3 is CASSEAVGLTDTQYF. In DNA, the CDR3 is TGTGCCAGCAGTGAAGCGGTGGGACTCACAGATACGCAGTATTTT. V is TRBV2 and J is TRBJ2-3, with D possibly being TRBD2 (6 bases). V dropped 0 bases and J dropped 2 bases, with 9 bases sitting between them. CDR1 and CDR2 (germline): SNHLY, FYNNEI. The CDR3 is 15 amino acids.

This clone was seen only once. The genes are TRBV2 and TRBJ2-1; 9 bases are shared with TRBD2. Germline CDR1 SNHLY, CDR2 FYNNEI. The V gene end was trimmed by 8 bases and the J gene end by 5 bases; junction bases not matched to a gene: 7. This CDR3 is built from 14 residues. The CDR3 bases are TGTGCCAGCGCCTTACTAGCGGGCCACAATGAGCAGTTCTTC. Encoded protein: CASALLAGHNEQFF.